This T cell receptor beta chain was sequenced for a study of cytomegalovirus exposure and HLA in healthy donors (dated by TCRdb to about 2017). Turning to the overall study: The 700 or so repertoires of the first cohort and the 95 to 150 validation repertoires were produced on the same platform, according to a later analysis. The study aimed to test whether cataloging public T cell receptors could reveal signatures of past pathogen exposure. Besides the first cohort of hundreds of subjects, a separate validation cohort made up of about 120 different subjects was used. To predict cytomegalovirus infection status, the study brought together high-throughput TCR immunosequencing, statistical association of individual TCRs with disease status, and machine learning.

The CDR3 measures 11 amino acids from cysteine to phenylalanine. Just CDR3 DNA is preserved here, 33 bases in frame from base 1. The germline V gene sets CDR1 to MNHEY and CDR2 to SVGAGI. Separate from the approximately 700-subject first cohort, the validation cohort of around 130 subjects was the group to which the donors belonged. The study at large found these results: In both the original and validation cohorts, the classifier was reported to diagnose cytomegalovirus status with high specificity and sensitivity. Most TCR sequences were observed very rarely across donors, whereas some public TCRs were present in many individuals. In the study, approximately 160 TCR beta chains were listed as associated with cytomegalovirus. In vitro tests confirmed that a few of the cytomegalovirus-associated TCR beta chains recognize cytomegalovirus antigens. A later analysis had no HLA typing for the validation cohort, so co-occurrence there was scored across all 110 or so repertoires. The authors suggested that the approach could potentially be extended to other disease states and immunological phenotypes. Subsequent analysis determined that TCRs grouped into clusters in the first cohort also showed a tendency toward co-occurrence across the 120 validation repertoires, and roughly 95% of cluster scores exceeded 0.

The library was generated by the immunoSEQ multiplex PCR assay. Turning to the authors' computational methods: A statistical classification framework was built for diagnosing cytomegalovirus status from the catalog of TCR beta chain sequences. TCRdb limited this immuneACCESS table to in-frame rearrangements with V and J called. A share of clones is missing; checked studies link under half to unresolved V genes, and the rest is unexplained. Clone size and the V and J calls come from that table; the DNA yielded D and trimming. The sample table contains under 300,000 clones; only one count was recorded for 65% to 90% of them. Roughly 1% of the sample rests with the top ten. On this clone itself: Its antigen remains undetermined. The record has no base qualities; no much larger clone is one base away.

This receptor was identified in a woman aged 18-35 years in good health and CMV-seronegative. Recombination joined TRBV6-5 with TRBJ2-1; the D region possibly corresponds to TRBD1 (7 bases align). Sequencing was performed on PBMCs. Here the CDR3 is given as CPGGGRVEQFF. The nucleotide sequence reads TGTCCAGGGGGAGGACGAGTCGAGCAGTTCTTC.